These 17 T cell receptor beta chains were sequenced from one sample in a study of T cells in Graves' hyperthyroidism and ophthalmopathy. The source material, RNA transcripts, was used to amplify TCR beta CDR3 regions. The primer set for the first-round RT-PCR of the TCR CDR3 was HTBI. TCRdb ran MiXCR on the multiplex PCR reads and lists one entry per CDR3 protein. Among roughly 500,000 distinct CDR3 sequences listed, 40% to 50% were seen once. The sequenced material came from peripheral blood or thyroid tissue (not recorded which). These receptors were obtained from an adult woman with Graves' disease, either hyperthyroidism or ophthalmopathy (not recorded which).

This clonotype was counted at least ten times. The CDR3 sequence is CASSLVKGSNTEAFF. The CDR3 bases are TGTGCCAGCAGCTTAGTAAAGGGCTCGAACACTGAAGCTTTCTTT. The chain carries TRBV7-9 and TRBJ1-1; D uncertain. This CDR3 comprises 15 residues. CDR1 is SEHNR, CDR2 FQNEAQ, per germline (reference sequence). Trimming took off 1 base at V and 1 base at J, with 10 bases between the two ends.

The chain uses TRBV11-2 and TRBJ1-5; D not resolved. Germline loops: CDR1 SGHAT, CDR2 FQNNGV. V gave up 0 bases and J gave up 0 bases, with 6 bases separating them. The length of the CDR3 is 15 residues. The DNA of the CDR3 is TGTGCCAGCAGCTTAGAACCCGCTAGCAATCAGCCCCAGCATTTT. It is translated as CASSLEPASNQPQHF.

The chain recombines TRBV29-1 with TRBJ1-6; D perhaps matches TRBD1 (6 bases). The V and J ends lost 6 bases and 6 bases respectively, with 15 bases between them. The CDR3 has 14 amino acids. From germline, CDR1 is SQVTM and CDR2 ANQGSEA. This CDR3 is CSVGGGGANSPLHF. Here the CDR3 DNA reads TGCAGCGTCGGGGGGGGGGGGGCTAATTCACCCCTCCACTTT.

J is TRBJ1-2 and V is TRBV7-8; TRBD1 might be the D (6 bases). CDR1 and CDR2 from the germline V gene are SGHVS and FQNEAQ. This CDR3 is 14 amino acids long. The germline V and J ends were trimmed by 2 bases and 4 bases, with 11 bases remaining between them. The CDR3 region is CASSLFGQIYGYTF. The DNA for the CDR3 is TGTGCCAGCAGCTTATTCGGACAGATCTATGGCTACACCTTC.

The rearrangement links TRBV29-1 to TRBJ1-1; D is unclear. CDR1 SQVTM and CDR2 ANQGSEA come from the germline V gene. V was trimmed by 6 bases and J by 0 bases, leaving 8 bases between them. The CDR3 has 12 residues. Here the CDR3 reads CSVPDVNTEAFF. The CDR3 DNA reads TGCAGCGTACCAGACGTGAACACTGAAGCTTTCTTT.

This sequence joins TRBV9 and TRBJ2-7; 7 bases are shared with TRBD1. This CDR3 spans 16 amino acids. CDR1 and CDR2 from the germline V gene are SGDLS and YYNGEE. V shed 6 bases, J shed 5 bases, and the junction held 17 bases outside the gene matches. CDR3 loop: CASTRGWGSLGDEQYF. Here the CDR3 DNA reads TGTGCCAGCACCAGGGGGTGGGGGAGCCTGGGTGACGAGCAGTACTTC.

This clonotype has a count of ten or more. The chain links TRBV9 to TRBJ2-2; unclear D gene. The germline gives CDR1 SGDLS, CDR2 YYNGEE. Trimming cost V 3 bases and J 3 bases, with 3 bases left between them. The CDR3 loop spans 12 amino acids. CDR3 DNA: TGTGCCAGCAGCGCCTACACCGGGGAGCTGTTTTTT. Amino acid sequence: CASSAYTGELFF.

This clonotype turned up a few times. This rearrangement joins TRBV7-2 to TRBJ1-5, with TRBD1 matching over 7 bases. Germline V gene lookup returns CDR1 SGHTA and CDR2 FQGNSA. V shed 5 bases and J 6 bases; nucleotides not matched to a gene: 4. The CDR3 has 13 amino acids. The CDR3 nucleotides read TGTGCCAGCAGCGCGGACAGGACTCAGCCCCAGCATTTT. Amino acid sequence: CASSADRTQPQHF.

Ten or more counts support this clonotype. This chain uses TRBV7-9 with TRBJ1-1; D gene unclear. V dropped 1 base and J dropped 10 bases, with 10 bases sitting between them. The CDR3 is 12 amino acids. Germline CDR1 is SEHNR and CDR2 is FQNEAQ (reference sequence). CDR3 loop: CASSLEGPGAFF. CDR3 coding DNA: TGTGCCAGCAGCTTAGAAGGGCCGGGAGCTTTCTTT.

This clonotype was detected a few times. This chain joins TRBV6-5 and TRBJ1-4; the match to TRBD1 covers 9 bases. Germline V gives CDR1 MNHEY, CDR2 SVGAGI. This CDR3 is built from 14 residues. V shed 6 bases and J 7 bases; nucleotides not matched to a gene: 6. The CDR3 DNA is TGTGCCAGCAGGTACAGGGGGCCAGGTGAAAAACTGTTTTTT. Encoded protein: CASRYRGPGEKLFF.

The CDR3 bases are TGTGCCATCAGAGACCAGACAGACACCGGGGAGCTGTTTTTT. It specifies CAIRDQTDTGELFF. J is TRBJ2-2 and V is TRBV10-3, with a tentative D call TRBD1 (5 bases). From germline, CDR1 is ENHRY and CDR2 SYGVKD. V was clipped by 6 bases and J by 3 bases, with 11 bases between them. The CDR3 has 14 amino acids.

A note on this clonotype: One junction end does not reproduce the germline sequence, and a read error may be involved. The chain joins TRBV6-9 to TRBJ1-5; a possible D gene is TRBD1 (6 bases). Germline-derived CDR1 and CDR2 are MNHGY and SVAAGI. The CDR3 consists of 16 residues. The CDR3 loop reads CATSDRGALSNQPQHF. DNA of the CDR3: TGTGCCACCAGTGATAGGGGGGCTCTGAGCAATCAGCCCCAGCATTTT.

The sample holds many counts of this clonotype. This chain joins TRBV7-9 and TRBJ2-7; 14 bases fit TRBD2. V trimming: 0 bases; J trimming: 5 bases; junction bases outside the gene matches: 3. The CDR3 has 16 residues. Germline V lookup: CDR1 SEHNR, CDR2 FQNEAQ (reference sequence). The CDR3 protein is CASSLAPGLAGDEQYF. CDR3 nucleotide sequence: TGTGCCAGCAGCTTAGCTCCGGGACTAGCGGGAGACGAGCAGTACTTC.

The J gene is TRBJ2-7, the V gene TRBV7-2, with D possibly being TRBD1 or TRBD2 (5 bases each). CDR1 is SGHTA, CDR2 FQGNSA, per germline. The length of the CDR3 is 17 residues. The V end was cut by 5 bases, the J end by 2 bases, with 22 bases between. CDR3 nucleotides: TGTGCCAGCAGCCCCGCCGGGGACCCTTATATCGCCTACGAGCAGTACTTC. The encoded protein is CASSPAGDPYIAYEQYF.

In nucleotides, the CDR3 is TGCAGTGCTAGAGCGCCGGGATCTAATGAAAAACTGTTTTTT. It encodes CSARAPGSNEKLFF. This chain connects TRBV20-1 to TRBJ1-4, with D uncertain. The germline V gene encodes CDR1 DFQATT and CDR2 SNEGSKA (reference sequence). Trimming left V 1 base short and J 3 bases short, with 9 bases between. The CDR3 covers 14 residues.

This clonotype was counted ten times or more. The V gene is TRBV7-9, the J gene TRBJ1-2, with a possible D match to TRBD1 (5 bases). The CDR3 is 13 amino acids. Germline-derived CDR1 and CDR2 are SEHNR and FQNEAQ (reference sequence). With 3 bases removed from V and 4 bases from J, the gap between germline ends came to 9 bases. The CDR3 is CASSFPGSYGYTF. The DNA of the CDR3 is TGTGCCAGCAGCTTCCCAGGGAGCTATGGCTACACCTTC.

This clonotype was picked up one time. A read error may produce the germline difference seen at one junction end. The chain joins TRBV5-1 to TRBJ2-7; 8 nucleotides line up with TRBD2. The CDR3 totals 14 residues. Germline CDR1 and CDR2: SGHRS and YFSETQ. Here the CDR3 DNA reads TGTGCCAGCAGCCCCCGGCGGGAGGCCTACGAGCAGTACTTC. It yields the protein CASSPRREAYEQYF.